This T cell receptor (beta chain) was sequenced for a study of shared clonotypes between healthy human individuals. Sequenced by immunoSEQ multiplex PCR; TCRdb stores in-frame clones only, minus some. The data show approximately 1,500,000 clones, 95% to 99% seen once. Partitioning of CD4+ cells yielded a CD45RA+ naive subset and a CD45RA-negative memory subset. The CDR3 loop spans 14 amino acids. From germline, CDR1 is MNHEY and CDR2 SMNVEV (reference sequence). With 8 bases removed from V and 1 base from J, the gap between germline ends came to 13 bases. The chain has TRBV27 and TRBJ2-3; D is unclear. The TCR was taken from a man aged 25 to 40 in good health. Sequencing was carried out using naive CD4+ T cells sorted from blood. Subset in this sample: CD45RA+ positively selected. CDR3 DNA: TGTGCCAGCCAACAAGCAGAGGGCACAGATACGCAGTATTTT. This encodes CASQQAEGTDTQYF.